The T cell receptor beta chain described here comes from a study of CD8+ T cells in alopecia areata. Study-level background: Those receiving the skin were roughly 6-11-week-old female C3H/HeJ mice, whose grafts came from approximately 6-12-month-old C3H/HeJ donors with spontaneous alopecia. Study-wide results and caveats: Scalp samples also contribute reads from the resident alphabeta T cells found in normal skin.

Germline V gene lookup returns CDR1 NSHNY and CDR2 SYGAGN. The V end lost 0 bases, the J end lost 0 bases, and 7 bases lay between the germline ends. The CDR3 has 16 amino acids. Once RNA had been extracted, it was reverse transcribed into cDNA to act as the sequencing template. Some clones are missing from TCRdb's copy, which holds only in-frame ones; the method was immunoSEQ multiplex PCR. The sample holds approximately 300,000 clones, and no clone turns up only once. Notes on this clone: The antigen is undetermined. The listed genes are named as in mouse. Sequencing ends 3 residues short of the CDR3 end; the germline J gene provides the rest. Other nucleotide sequences in the sample specify the same CDR3.

Separation of pooled cutaneous lymph node cells was by sorting with CD4, CD8alpha, NKG2D, NKG2ACE and other markers. Sequencing used CD4+ T cells sorted from a lymph node. The gene calls are TRBV13-1 and TRBJ1-6, with TRBD1 as a possible D gene (6 bases). TRBJ1-6 is an open reading frame whose function is uncertain. The source of this sequence is a C3H/HeJ mouse with alopecia areata. The strain's MHC type: H2-k. The CDR3 bases that were read are TGTGCCAGCAGTGATGCCAGGGGTTCCTATAATTCGCCC. Protein sequence: CASSDARGSYNSP. The whole CDR3 sequence is CASSDARGSYNSPLYF.